This T cell receptor (beta chain) was captured by sequencing in a study of tumor-infiltrating lymphocytes in primary liver carcinoma. Trimming at V came to 0 bases and at J to 4 bases, leaving 13 bases not matched to a gene. Germline CDR1 reads LGHNA; CDR2 reads YNFKEQ. The CDR3 extends over 19 amino acids. This clonotype was recorded at least ten times. Starting material of 500 to 600 ng total RNA yielded TCR beta cDNA via a constant-region primer. TCR beta libraries came from three nested multiplex PCR rounds using slightly modified ARM-PCR. Amplification in the first two PCR rounds was performed using TRBV1-TRBV30 forward primers and a C-beta reverse primer for 10 cycles each. TCRdb independently ran MiXCR on the multiplex PCR reads; one entry per CDR3 protein. The sample holds 310,000 or so distinct CDR3 sequences, around three fifths seen once. Blood RNA came from unsorted whole blood; germline DNA was also extracted.

This rearrangement joins TRBV4-2 to TRBJ2-1, with 9 nucleotides matching TRBD1. The sequencing sample was made of peripheral blood. The source is a woman aged 25 to 45 with primary liver carcinoma and hepatitis B virus infection. CDR3 bases: TGTGCCAGCAGCCAAGATTGGGTCGAGCGGACAGGGGTTTACAATGAGCAGTTCTTC. Its protein is CASSQDWVERTGVYNEQFF.